The 32 T cell receptor beta chains listed next were all sequenced from one sample in a study of control samples from healthy donors and cancer patients. The data were produced by immunoSEQ multiplex PCR, yet TCRdb's version contains in-frame clones alone and is incomplete. The table lists around 100,000 clones, 87% of them singletons, with about 20% in the top ten. Sequenced input: blood. The source of these receptors is a woman between 45 and 60 years old in good health.

The chain has TRBV6-5 and TRBJ2-3; the D gene is possibly TRBD2 (7 bases). Trimming pared 7 bases from V and 2 bases from J, leaving 10 bases between. There are 13 residues in the CDR3. Germline V lookup: CDR1 MNHEY, CDR2 SVGAGI. CDR3 sequence reads: CASTAGATDTQYF. CDR3 bases: TGTGCCAGCACGGCGGGGGCCACAGATACGCAGTATTTT.

In nucleotides, the CDR3 is TGTGCCAGCACCGTGACCGGGGGACTGAACTACGAGCAGTACTTC. Translating it yields CASTVTGGLNYEQYF. The chain carries TRBV6-5 and TRBJ2-7, with D perhaps TRBD2 (6 bases). The CDR3 is 15 amino acids. Deletions cut 7 bases from V and 3 bases from J, with 19 bases between. Germline loops: CDR1 MNHEY, CDR2 SVGAGI.

V gene TRBV19 combines with J gene TRBJ2-5; D is perhaps TRBD2 (7 bases). This CDR3 contains 16 residues. V shed 1 base and J shed 5 bases, with 17 bases lying between them. Germline CDR1 reads LNHDA; CDR2 reads SQIVND (reference sequence). The CDR3 DNA reads TGTGCCAGTAGTATAGTCGGCGGGGGCGGATGGGAGACCCAGTACTTC. It encodes CASSIVGGGGWETQYF.

This sequence joins TRBV7-7 and TRBJ2-3; possibly TRBD2 for D (5 bases). CDR1 and CDR2 from the germline V gene are SSHAT and FNYEAQ (reference sequence). CDR3 size: 14 residues. Trimming took off 0 bases at V and 5 bases at J, with 9 bases between the two ends. The CDR3 loop is CASSLAGGLDTQYF. CDR3 nucleotides: TGTGCCAGCAGCTTAGCGGGCGGGTTAGATACGCAGTATTTT.

This chain joins TRBV6-1 and TRBJ1-5; no reliable D call. V shed 2 bases and J shed 9 bases, with 11 bases lying between them. This CDR3 comprises 13 residues. Germline assignment: CDR1 MNHNS and CDR2 SASEGT. CDR3 sequence (DNA): TGTGCCAGCAGTGAAATCGGGTATCGGCCCCAGCATTTT. Its protein is CASSEIGYRPQHF.

The DNA of the CDR3 is TGCGCCACAACCTTGAGGGACTCCGGGGATGCTGGCTACACCTTC. Protein: CATTLRDSGDAGYTF. V gene TRBV10-1 combines with J gene TRBJ1-2, with a weak D call TRBD1 (5 bases). The germline gives CDR1 WNHNN, CDR2 SYGVQD (reference sequence). The CDR3 sequence is 15 residues long. V gave up 10 bases and J gave up 7 bases, with 25 bases separating them.

The rearrangement uses TRBV6-5 and TRBJ2-7; 8 nucleotides align to TRBD2. V shed 6 bases, J shed 2 bases, and the junction held 9 bases outside the gene matches. The length of the CDR3 is 15 residues. Germline V gene lookup returns CDR1 MNHEY and CDR2 SVGAGI. CDR3 sequence (DNA): TGTGCCAGCAGACCTTCCCCGGGACTAGCCTACGAGCAGTACGTC. Translation: CASRPSPGLAYEQYV.

Details on this clone: The limits of the CDR3 on the DNA are not certain, so only TCRdb's listed CDR3 is given. The chain couples TRBV2 to TRBJ2-7; TRBD1 is the table's D call and was not checked against the DNA. The CDR3 is 13 amino acids long, termini counted. In germline, CDR1 is SNHLY, CDR2 FYNNEI. The CDR3 spells CASSFGPGGEQYF.

The rearrangement uses TRBV28 and TRBJ2-7, with 12 bases matching TRBD2. The germline V gene encodes CDR1 MDHEN and CDR2 SYDVKM. This CDR3 is built from 17 residues. V shed 3 bases, J shed 5 bases, and the junction held 11 bases outside the gene matches. The CDR3 DNA is TGTGCCAGCAGTTTCCCTCTCGGACTAGCGGGATGGGACGAGCAGTACGTC. Protein sequence: CASSFPLGLAGWDEQYV.

V gene TRBV4-1 combines with J gene TRBJ2-2; 8 bases are a match to TRBD2. CDR1 is MGHRA and CDR2 is YSYEKL in the germline V gene. The ends lost 3 bases at V and 0 bases at J; junction bases unmatched: 6. The CDR3 has 17 amino acids. The CDR3: CASSQRGAPANTGELFF. The CDR3 bases are TGCGCCAGCAGCCAGCGGGGGGCCCCGGCGAACACCGGGGAGCTGTTTTTT.

The chain is built from TRBV19 and TRBJ1-2; 8 bases match TRBD1. The CDR3 is 14 amino acids. Unmatched junction bases numbered 6, after V lost 3 bases and J lost 6 bases. Germline CDR1 is LNHDA and CDR2 is SQIVND (reference sequence). DNA of the CDR3: TGTGCCAGTAGTATCCCCCTGACAGGGGATGGCTACACCTTC. Translation: CASSIPLTGDGYTF.

The chain joins TRBV11-1 to TRBJ2-1; D is undetermined. V gave up 4 bases and J gave up 0 bases, with 10 bases separating them. The CDR3 has 15 residues. Germline-derived CDR1 and CDR2 are SGHAT and FQDESV (reference sequence). CDR3 sequence reads: CASSYSGASYNEQFF. CDR3 in DNA: TGTGCCAGCAGCTACTCAGGAGCCTCCTACAATGAGCAGTTCTTC.

The rearrangement joins TRBV5-6 to TRBJ1-1, with D tentatively TRBD1 (5 bases). This CDR3 is built from 13 residues. Trimming pared 2 bases from V and 8 bases from J, leaving 13 bases between. Germline CDR1 is SGHDT and CDR2 is YYEEEE. In DNA, the CDR3 is TGTGCCAGCAGCTTTGGTGGGGGATCCGAAGCTTTCTTT. It translates to CASSFGGGSEAFF.

This clone was observed once. The rearrangement uses TRBV7-9 and TRBJ2-1; D remains ambiguous. The germline CDR1 and CDR2 sequences are SEHNR and FQNEAQ (reference sequence). With 2 bases removed from V and 0 bases from J, the gap between germline ends came to 5 bases. CDR3 length equals 14 residues. DNA for the CDR3: TGTGCCAGCAGCTTAACCCTCTCCTACAATGAGCAGTTCTTC. Translating gives CASSLTLSYNEQFF.

The chain combines TRBV29-1 with TRBJ2-1, with D perhaps TRBD1 or TRBD2 (5 bases each). Germline CDR1 is SQVTM and CDR2 is ANQGSEA. Trimming pared 8 bases from V and 9 bases from J, leaving 17 bases between. The CDR3 runs 12 residues. The CDR3 loop reads CSHLRGVSEQFF. The CDR3 nucleotides are TGCAGCCACCTCAGAGGGGTTAGTGAGCAGTTCTTC.

The chain has TRBV5-1 and TRBJ2-7, with no clear D. The germline gives CDR1 SGHRS, CDR2 YFSETQ. The CDR3 extends over 15 amino acids. The CDR3 DNA sequence: TGCGCCAGCAGCTTTGTAGAAGGACGGTCCTACGGGCAGTACGTC. Protein sequence: CASSFVEGRSYGQYV.

This rearrangement joins TRBV11-3 to TRBJ2-5; D is unresolved. The CDR3 spans 16 residues. Germline-derived CDR1 and CDR2 are SGHNT and YENEEA. V shed 8 bases and J shed 2 bases, with 21 bases lying between them. The CDR3 reads CASSLQEASGQETQYF. The CDR3 region has the DNA TGTGCCAGCTCTCTCCAGGAAGCTTCCGGACAAGAGACCCAGTACTTC.

As regards this clone: Other DNA sequences in this sample translate to the same CDR3. The genes are TRBV9 and TRBJ2-2, with D perhaps TRBD1 or TRBD2 (5 bases each). V gave up 3 bases and J gave up 6 bases, with 6 bases separating them. The CDR3 length is 12 residues. Germline CDR1 is SGDLS and CDR2 is YYNGEE. CDR3 protein: CASSGGAGELFF. CDR3 nucleotides: TGTGCCAGCAGCGGAGGGGCCGGGGAGCTGTTTTTT.

The gene calls are TRBV11-2 and TRBJ1-1, with no clear D. The CDR3 runs 11 residues. V was pared by 5 bases and J by 5 bases, with 6 bases between. CDR1 is SGHAT, CDR2 FQNNGV, per germline. CDR3 region: CASSRRTEAFF. The CDR3, as DNA: TGTGCCAGCAGCCGACGGACTGAAGCTTTCTTT.

J is TRBJ1-4 and V is TRBV11-2; no clear D gene. The CDR3 is 13 residues long. V lost 8 bases and J lost 8, with 15 bases in between. Germline CDR1 reads SGHAT; CDR2 reads FQNNGV. In nucleotides, the CDR3 is TGTGCCAGCGCGACGGGTTTGCAGGAAAAACTGTTTTTT. Translating it yields CASATGLQEKLFF.

The V and J genes are TRBV19 and TRBJ2-1; a possible D gene is TRBD2 (5 bases). The CDR3 is 12 amino acids. Deletions cut 1 base from V and 8 bases from J, with 6 bases between. Germline CDR1 and CDR2: LNHDA and SQIVND (reference sequence). The CDR3 is CASSIAGYEQFF. The CDR3 region has the DNA TGTGCCAGTAGTATAGCGGGGTATGAGCAGTTCTTC.

This clone occurred a few times. V gene TRBV10-3 combines with J gene TRBJ2-7, with D possibly being TRBD2 (6 bases). The germline gives CDR1 ENHRY, CDR2 SYGVKD. V gave up 3 bases and J gave up 0 bases, with 15 bases separating them. The CDR3 extends over 16 amino acids. The CDR3 is CAISDSPPGDSYEQYF. In DNA form, the CDR3 reads TGTGCCATCAGTGACTCGCCCCCGGGAGACTCCTACGAGCAGTACTTC.

J is TRBJ2-1 and V is TRBV5-1; TRBD1 matches 10 bases. Per the germline V gene, CDR1 is SGHRS and CDR2 is YFSETQ. This CDR3 spans 16 amino acids. Trimming removed 1 base from V and 8 bases from J; junction bases left unmatched: 9. CDR3 region: CASSLLLGQGQYEQFF. CDR3 in DNA: TGCGCCAGCAGCTTGCTCCTGGGACAGGGGCAATATGAGCAGTTCTTC.

V is TRBV5-1 and J is TRBJ2-1; D remains ambiguous. The V gene lost 4 bases and the J gene lost 2 bases, with 4 bases spanning the gap. The CDR3 has 12 amino acids. CDR1 is SGHRS, CDR2 YFSETQ, per germline. CDR3 DNA: TGCGCCAGCAGCCTTGCCTACAATGAGCAGTTCTTC. It is translated as CASSLAYNEQFF.

This chain links TRBV29-1 with TRBJ1-2, with 7 bases aligning to TRBD1. Unmatched junction bases numbered 7, after V lost 7 bases and J lost 8 bases. The CDR3 has 11 amino acids. Germline CDR1 reads SQVTM; CDR2 reads ANQGSEA. The CDR3 bases are TGCAGCGCCCTGACAGGGCCGGGCTACACCTTC. It yields the protein CSALTGPGYTF.

V gene TRBV5-1 combines with J gene TRBJ1-2; 9 nucleotides agree with TRBD1. The J segment lost 8 bases and the V segment lost 5 bases, leaving 19 bases of the junction unmatched. The CDR3 spans 17 residues. In germline, CDR1 is SGHRS, CDR2 YFSETQ. The CDR3 region has the DNA TGCGCCAGCAGTACCGTTCTGACAGGGGGGAGGAATAGGGGCTACACCTTC. It translates to CASSTVLTGGRNRGYTF.

CDR3 DNA: TGTGCCAGCACAAGGCAGCAGTCCTACGAGCAGTACTTC. It yields the protein CASTRQQSYEQYF. V usage is TRBV28 and J usage is TRBJ2-7; D unresolved. The germline gives CDR1 MDHEN, CDR2 SYDVKM. Trimming took off 7 bases at V and 1 base at J, with 11 bases between the two ends. The CDR3 spans 13 residues.

This chain connects TRBV7-2 to TRBJ2-2; 10 bases line up with TRBD2. The CDR3 extends over 16 amino acids. Germline CDR1 SGHTA, CDR2 FQGNSA. V gave up 5 bases and J gave up 2 bases; unmatched junction bases: 5. This CDR3 reads CASSQGLAVNTGELFF. CDR3 sequence (DNA): TGTGCCAGCAGCCAAGGACTAGCGGTCAACACCGGGGAGCTGTTTTTT.

This chain joins TRBV6-5 and TRBJ1-1; D is ambiguous. Germline-derived CDR1 and CDR2 are MNHEY and SVGAGI. V was shortened by 6 bases and J by 0 bases, with 8 bases between the two germline ends. This CDR3 has 13 amino acids. CDR3 nucleotide sequence: TGTGCCAGCAGCAAAACCTTGAACACTGAAGCTTTCTTT. This translates into CASSKTLNTEAFF.

This rearrangement joins TRBV29-1 to TRBJ1-3; tentatively, D is TRBD1 (5 bases). The CDR3 covers 15 residues. Germline CDR1 and CDR2: SQVTM and ANQGSEA. V lost 3 bases to trimming and J lost 0 bases, with 12 bases between them. This CDR3 reads CSVEEGRHSGNTIYF. CDR3 in DNA: TGCAGCGTTGAGGAGGGACGGCACTCTGGAAACACCATATATTTT.

DNA for the CDR3: TGTGCCAGCAGCTTAGACGGAAGAAACATTCAGTACTTC. Translating it yields CASSLDGRNIQYF. This rearrangement joins TRBV7-2 to TRBJ2-4; no clear D. V lost 1 base and J 6 bases, leaving 7 bases between the germline ends. Germline V gene data show CDR1 as SGHTA and CDR2 as FQGNSA. CDR3 length: 13 amino acids.

The chain uses TRBV5-1 and TRBJ2-2, with 8 bases aligning to TRBD2. Per the germline V gene, CDR1 is SGHRS and CDR2 is YFSETQ. The CDR3 totals 16 residues. J gave up 5 bases and V 0 bases, and 6 bases lay outside the gene matches. The chain's CDR3 is CASSLGGLATTGELFF. Here the CDR3 DNA reads TGCGCCAGCAGCTTGGGAGGACTAGCCACAACCGGGGAGCTGTTTTTT.